This entry features one T cell receptor (beta chain) sequence. Its matching antigen is unknown. The sample belongs to a study of shared clonotypes between healthy human individuals. Study-level background: The donor group consisted of two women and a few men, aged 18 to 49.

The CDR3 contains 13 residues. CDR1 and CDR2 (germline): KGHSH, LQKENI. V shed 4 bases, J shed 5 bases, and the junction held 4 bases outside the gene matches. Study-wide results and caveats: The sole specimen, blood, was sampled, and tissue repertoires likely differ.

The authors distributed each subset's genomic DNA evenly over several immunoSEQ plates. Profiled with immunoSEQ multiplex PCR; TCRdb holds only in-frame clones, not every one. The data hold 1,400,000 or so clones, with approximately 98.5% observed a single time. Everyone who donated was a Caucasian adult who lived in Nashville, Tennessee. The clonotype was recovered from a man aged 25 to 40 in good health. The sequencing input was naive CD4+ T cells sorted from blood. Subset noted: CD45RA+ positively selected. V usage is TRBV18 and J usage is TRBJ2-5; 7 bases map to TRBD1. The CDR3 DNA is TGTGCCAGCTCACGAGGGGGCGCGGAGACCCAGTACTTC. Its translation: CASSRGGAETQYF.